These T cell receptor beta chains were read from a single sample in a study of T cells in Graves' hyperthyroidism and ophthalmopathy. In TCRdb, the multiplex PCR reads were re-called with MiXCR into one record per CDR3 protein. The sample consists of more than 450,000 distinct CDR3 sequences, about 20% of them appearing once. Sample: blood. These TCRs come from a man in his forties with Graves' ophthalmopathy. CDR3s include the opening cysteine and the closing phenylalanine or tryptophan. A D gene is named only where the DNA matches it firmly. Clone size appears in some rows only: once, few, many, or a class for an expanded clone.

TRBJ1-6	TRBV20-1	.	.	TGCAGTGCTAGAGACCTAGTGAAGGAGGATAATTCACCCCTCCACTTT	CSARDLVKEDNSPLHF
TRBJ2-6	TRBV6-1	.	.	TGTGCCAGCGGGCGGGGAGCTGGGGCCAACGTCCTGACTTTC	CASGRGAGANVLTF
TRBJ2-2	TRBV18	.	.	TGTGCCAGCTCGCTAAACCCAGGACGGGGCACCGGGGAGCTGTTTTTT	CASSLNPGRGTGELFF
TRBJ1-5	TRBV11-2	many	.	TGTGCCAGCAGCTTAGGGTCAGGCCAGCCCCAGCATTTT	CASSLGSGQPQHF
TRBJ1-2	TRBV6-1	many	.	TGTGCCAGCAGGACGGACAGTAATAACTATGGCTACACCTTC	CASRTDSNNYGYTF
TRBJ1-6	TRBV30	.	TRBD1	TGTGCCTGGAGTACAGGGGAAAAGGCACCCCTCCACTTT	CAWSTGEKAPLHF
TRBJ2-7	TRBV27	few	.	TGTGCCAGCAGTTCCCCCCCGGGTCGGGAGCAGTACTTC	CASSSPPGREQYF
TRBJ2-7	TRBV11-2	.	.	TGTGCCAGCAGCTTAGAGAGACAGAGCTACGAGCAGTACTTC	CASSLERQSYEQYF
TRBJ1-5	TRBV5-1	few	.	TGCGCCAGCAGCTTGGGAGGGGCTCTGGGCAATCAGCCCCAGCATTTT	CASSLGGALGNQPQHF
TRBJ1-1	TRBV3-1	.	TRBD1	TGTGCCAGCAGCCTCACAGGGGGCTTGAACACTGAAGCTTTCTTT	CASSLTGGLNTEAFF
TRBJ1-2	TRBV30	.	.	TGTGCCTGGACCACCGGGACACATAATCTCTATGGCTACACCTTC	CAWTTGTHNLYGYTF
TRBJ2-1	TRBV30	many	.	TGTGCCTGGAGTAGACGAGGGCGGGAAGCAAATGAGCAGTTCTTC	CAWSRRGREANEQFF
TRBJ2-7	TRBV11-1	many	.	TGTGCCAGCAGCTTAGTAAAGGGGTACGAGCAGTACTTC	CASSLVKGYEQYF
TRBJ2-2	TRBV28	.	TRBD1	TGTGCCAGCATCACAGGACAGGGGACCGGGGAGCTGTTTTTT	CASITGQGTGELFF
TRBJ1-3	TRBV6-1	few	TRBD1	TGTGCCAGCAGACCGGGACAGACCTCTGGAAACACCATATATTTT	CASRPGQTSGNTIYF
TRBJ2-7	TRBV7-9	.	TRBD2	TGTGCCAGCAGCTTAGGGGGACTAGCGGGAGACTCCTACGAGCAGTACTTC	CASSLGGLAGDSYEQYF